The clone carrying this TCR beta chain was picked up many times. The antigen remains undetermined. One entry per CDR3 protein results from TCRdb running MiXCR on the PCR reads. The sample has over 70,000 distinct CDR3 sequences; 20% to 30% are singletons. The CDR3 loop spans 14 amino acids. The V gene lost 3 bases and the J gene lost 0 bases, with 9 bases spanning the gap. Germline CDR1 SGHNT, CDR2 YYREEE (reference sequence). Construction of naive CD8 libraries employed roughly 18,000 to 1,100,000 sorted cells together with 10%, 30% or 50% RNA. These data originate in a study of molecular identifiers for immune sequencing clone quantification. For the study at large: In replicates, RNA taken from approximately 20,000 or 100,000 naive CD8 cells was divided five ways, and four portions underwent sequencing. Overall study findings and caveats: Barcodes shared by identical TCR molecules could lead to underestimated sizes of highly expanded clones.

Sequences were obtained from naive CD8+ T cells from blood, with Jurkat cell RNA spiked in. Sample subset: FACS-sorted CD8+CD4-CCR7+CD45RA+ naive T cells. This sequence was found in a human donor in good health. Some libraries in this study had Jurkat cell RNA spiked in. The chain has TRBV5-4 and TRBJ1-2; no clear D. The CDR3 DNA reads as TGTGCCAGCAGCTGGAGCGGGGCTAACTATGGCTACACCTTC. Translated, it gives CASSWSGANYGYTF.